This passage covers 20 T cell receptor beta chains from one sample sequenced in a study of T cells expressing NK-cell markers. After re-calling the 5' RACE reads, TCRdb lists one entry per CDR3 protein, DNA absent. The sample totals some 140,000 distinct CDR3 sequences; its top ten clones hold 37%. Sequenced input: blood T cells: a sorted CD56 or NKG2C T cell subset, CD4+ or CD8+ T cells, or bulk PBMC T cells (not recorded which). These receptors all stem from a woman aged 50 to 65 in good health.

V and J are TRBV6-2 or TRBV6-3 and TRBJ2-1. CDR1 MNHEY and CDR2 SVGEGT come from the germline V gene. There are 19 residues in the CDR3. CDR3 in amino acids: CASSYSGRKGQSSYNEQFF.

The rearrangement uses TRBV12-3 or TRBV12-4 and TRBJ2-1; TCRdb reports TRBD2, a call that lacks DNA to check it against. This CDR3 contains 15 residues. CDR3 amino acids: CASSLSGGRLSEQFF.

The chain joins TRBV5-1 to TRBJ2-2; there is no DNA to check the TCRdb D call of TRBD1. CDR3 length equals 16 residues. Germline V lookup: CDR1 SGHRS, CDR2 YFSETQ. CDR3 sequence: CASGTPGQGGTGELFF.

The chain couples TRBV12-3 or TRBV12-4 to TRBJ2-7. The CDR3 has 14 residues. The CDR3 reads CASSHDPATYEQYF.

The chain employs TRBV7-9 and TRBJ2-1; lacking DNA, the TRBD2 call made by TCRdb goes unchecked. CDR3 length equals 19 residues. Germline V CDR1 and CDR2: SEHNR, FQNEAQ (reference sequence). CDR3 residues: CASSAGTSVNTSSYNEQFF.

This chain uses TRBV12-3 or TRBV12-4 with TRBJ2-6; the TCRdb call, TRBD1, lacks DNA for checking. The CDR3 length is 18 residues. The CDR3: CASSFRGAARLGYSVLTF.

The rearrangement uses TRBV7-9 and TRBJ1-5; checking the TCRdb D call of TRBD1 is not possible without DNA. Germline CDR1 and CDR2: SEHNR and FQNEAQ (reference sequence). This CDR3 contains 15 residues. The CDR3 loop is CARSSADREFRPQHF.

V gene TRBV5-4 combines with J gene TRBJ2-7. Looked up from germline, CDR1 is SGHNT and CDR2 is YYREEE (reference sequence). This CDR3 has 13 residues. The CDR3 is CASSSDSSREQYF.

The chain recombines TRBV15 with TRBJ1-4; TCRdb's D call of TRBD1 is untestable without DNA. This CDR3 is built from 16 residues. The germline V gene encodes CDR1 LNHNV and CDR2 YYDKDF (reference sequence). CDR3 region: CATSRDMMGAGEKLFF.

The V call is TRBV29-1, the J call TRBJ2-5; TCRdb indicates TRBD1, and absent DNA this call remains unverified. The CDR3 runs to 15 residues. Germline V gene data show CDR1 as SQVTM and CDR2 as ANQGSEA. CDR3 amino acids: CSVDGQGVLRETQYF.

V and J are TRBV5-1 and TRBJ2-1; as DNA is missing, the TRBD1 call by TCRdb cannot be tested. Germline V gene data show CDR1 as SGHRS and CDR2 as YFSETQ. The CDR3 has 17 amino acids. The CDR3 reads CASSLGTGRGLSNEQFF.

The chain uses TRBV12-5 and TRBJ1-5. This CDR3 comprises 13 residues. Germline lookup yields CDR1 LGHNT and CDR2 FRNRAP. The CDR3 protein is CASGFQADQPQHF.

The chain employs TRBV5-6 and TRBJ2-1; TCRdb indicates TRBD2, and absent DNA this call remains unverified. The CDR3 is 17 residues long. The V gene's germline CDR1 is SGHDT and CDR2 YYEEEE. CDR3 sequence reads: CASSLEGTSRSYNEQFF.

The chain uses TRBV2 and TRBJ2-7; TCRdb's assignment of TRBD1 cannot be checked, as there is no DNA. This CDR3 spans 15 amino acids. CDR1 is SNHLY, CDR2 FYNNEI, per germline. This CDR3 reads CASSEEGRGTYEQYF. Looking up the rest from reference TRBV2 and TRBJ2-7 gives the full variable domain: EPEVTQTPSHQVTQMGQEVILRCVPISNHLYFYWYRQILGQKVEFLVSFYNNEISEKSEIFDDQFSVERPDGSNFTLKIRSTKLEDSAMYFCASSEEGRGTYEQYFGPGTRLTVT.

The rearrangement joins TRBV29-1 to TRBJ2-1; TCRdb's D call of TRBD1 is untestable without DNA. The CDR3 contains 12 residues. Germline-derived CDR1 and CDR2 are SQVTM and ANQGSEA. CDR3 region: CSGGLPGVEQFF.

This CDR3 reads CSARDFYSASTEQFF. The gene calls are TRBV20-1 and TRBJ2-1. The CDR3 runs to 15 residues. Germline CDR1 and CDR2: DFQATT and SNEGSKA (reference sequence).

The gene calls are TRBV14 and TRBJ2-7; the TCRdb call, TRBD1, lacks DNA for checking. From germline, CDR1 is SGHDN and CDR2 FVKESK. This CDR3 contains 14 residues. This CDR3 is CASSRGVDLYEQYF. The full variable domain, completed using reference TRBV14 and TRBJ2-7, is EAGVTQFPSHSVIEKGQTVTLRCDPISGHDNLYWYRRVMGKEIKFLLHFVKESKQDESGMPNNRFLAERTGGTYSTLKVQPAELEDSGVYFCASSRGVDLYEQYFGPGTRLTVT.

The chain links TRBV12-5 to TRBJ2-2; as DNA is missing, the TRBD1 call by TCRdb cannot be tested. The CDR3 has 17 residues. Germline V gene sequence: CDR1 LGHNT, CDR2 FRNRAP. The CDR3 loop is CASGPTWGTEATGELFF. Supplemented by reference TRBV12-5 and TRBJ2-2, the full variable domain reads DARVTQTPRHKVTEMGQEVTMRCQPILGHNTVFWYRQTMMQGLELLAYFRNRAPLDDSGMPKDRFSAEMPDATLATLKIQPSEPRDSAVYFCASGPTWGTEATGELFFGEGSRLTVL.

V and J are TRBV7-9 and TRBJ2-2; without DNA, the TCRdb call of TRBD1 cannot be checked. Germline V gene data show CDR1 as SEHNR and CDR2 as FQNEAQ (reference sequence). The CDR3 is 15 amino acids. The CDR3 loop reads CASSRTGENPGELFF.

This chain links TRBV29-1 with TRBJ1-2. The CDR3 spans 12 residues. Germline V gives CDR1 SQVTM, CDR2 ANQGSEA. This CDR3 is CSVEDPGYGYTF.